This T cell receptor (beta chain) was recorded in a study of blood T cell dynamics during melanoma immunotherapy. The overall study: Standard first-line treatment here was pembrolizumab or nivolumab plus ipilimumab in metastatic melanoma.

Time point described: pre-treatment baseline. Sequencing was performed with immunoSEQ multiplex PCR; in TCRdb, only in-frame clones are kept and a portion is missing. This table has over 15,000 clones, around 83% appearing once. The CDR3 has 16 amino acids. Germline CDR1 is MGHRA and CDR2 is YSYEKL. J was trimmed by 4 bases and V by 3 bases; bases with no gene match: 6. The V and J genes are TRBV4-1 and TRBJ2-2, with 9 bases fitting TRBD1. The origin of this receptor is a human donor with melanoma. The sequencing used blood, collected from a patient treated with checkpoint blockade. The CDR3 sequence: CASSHPGQGSTGELFF. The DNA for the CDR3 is TGCGCCAGCAGCCACCCGGGACAGGGCAGCACCGGGGAGCTGTTTTTT.